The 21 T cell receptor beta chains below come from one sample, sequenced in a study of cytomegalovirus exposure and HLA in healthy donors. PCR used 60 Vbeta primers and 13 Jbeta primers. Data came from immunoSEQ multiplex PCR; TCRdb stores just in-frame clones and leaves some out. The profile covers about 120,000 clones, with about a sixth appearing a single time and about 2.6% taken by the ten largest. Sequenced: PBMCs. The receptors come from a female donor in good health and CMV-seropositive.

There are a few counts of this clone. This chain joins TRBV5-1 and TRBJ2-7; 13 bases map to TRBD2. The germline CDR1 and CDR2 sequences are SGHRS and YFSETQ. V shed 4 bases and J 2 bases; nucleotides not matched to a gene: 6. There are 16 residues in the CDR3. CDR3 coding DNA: TGCGCCAGCAGCCTACGGACTAGCGGGGGACCCTACGAGCAGTACTTC. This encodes CASSLRTSGGPYEQYF.

CDR3 in amino acids: CASSFRGGDSGANVLTF. The CDR3 DNA is TGTGCCAGCAGCTTCAGGGGAGGGGACTCTGGGGCCAACGTCCTGACTTTC. The chain couples TRBV13 to TRBJ2-6; tentative D call: TRBD2 (7 bases). In germline, CDR1 is PRHDT, CDR2 FYEKMQ (reference sequence). V lost 3 bases and J 0 bases, leaving 12 bases between the germline ends. CDR3 size: 17 residues.

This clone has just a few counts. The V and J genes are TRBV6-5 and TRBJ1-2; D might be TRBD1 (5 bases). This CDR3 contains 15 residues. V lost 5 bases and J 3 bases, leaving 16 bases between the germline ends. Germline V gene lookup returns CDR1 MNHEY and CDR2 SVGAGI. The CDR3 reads CASSAAGLADYGYTF. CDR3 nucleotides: TGTGCCAGCAGTGCTGCGGGACTCGCCGACTATGGCTACACCTTC.

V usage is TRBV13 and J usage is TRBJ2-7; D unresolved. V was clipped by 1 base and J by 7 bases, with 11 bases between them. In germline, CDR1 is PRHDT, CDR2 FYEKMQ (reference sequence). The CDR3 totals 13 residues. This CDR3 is CASSLVPRVEQYF. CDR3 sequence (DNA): TGTGCCAGCAGCTTAGTGCCTCGCGTGGAGCAGTACTTC.

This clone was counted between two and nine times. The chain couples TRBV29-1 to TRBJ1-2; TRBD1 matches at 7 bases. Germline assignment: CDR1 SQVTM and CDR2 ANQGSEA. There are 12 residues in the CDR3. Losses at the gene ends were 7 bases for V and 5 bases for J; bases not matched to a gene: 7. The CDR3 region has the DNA TGCAGCGCACCATACAGGGGATATGGCTACACCTTC. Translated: CSAPYRGYGYTF. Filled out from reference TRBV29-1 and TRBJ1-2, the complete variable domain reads SAVISQKPSRDICQRGTSLTIQCQVDSQVTMMFWYRQQPGQSLTLIATANQGSEATYESGFVIDKFPISRPNLTFSTLTVSNMSPEDSSIYLCSAPYRGYGYTFGSGTRLTVV.

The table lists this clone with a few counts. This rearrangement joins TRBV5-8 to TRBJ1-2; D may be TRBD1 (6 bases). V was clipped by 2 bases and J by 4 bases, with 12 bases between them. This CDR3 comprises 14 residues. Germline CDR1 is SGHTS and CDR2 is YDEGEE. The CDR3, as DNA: TGTGCCAGCAGCTTATTGGGAGGGGGCTATGGCTACACCTTC. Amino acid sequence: CASSLLGGGYGYTF. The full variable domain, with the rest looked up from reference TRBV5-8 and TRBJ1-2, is EAGVTQSPTHLIKTRGQQATLRCSPISGHTSVYWYQQALGLGLQFLLWYDEGEERNRGNFPPRFSGRQFPNYSSELNVNALELEDSALYLCASSLLGGGYGYTFGSGTRLTVV.

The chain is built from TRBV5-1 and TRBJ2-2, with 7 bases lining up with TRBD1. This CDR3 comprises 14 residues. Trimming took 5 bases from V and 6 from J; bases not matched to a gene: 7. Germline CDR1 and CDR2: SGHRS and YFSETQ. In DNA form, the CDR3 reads TGCGCCAGCAGTCGCGACAGGGCGGCCGGGGAGCTGTTTTTT. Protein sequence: CASSRDRAAGELFF.

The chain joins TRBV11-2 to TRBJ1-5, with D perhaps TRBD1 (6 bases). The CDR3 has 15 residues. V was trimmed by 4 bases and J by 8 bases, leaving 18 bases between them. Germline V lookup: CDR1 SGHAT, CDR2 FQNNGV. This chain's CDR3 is CASSWGRGGREPQHF. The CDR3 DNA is TGTGCCAGCAGCTGGGGGAGGGGGGGGAGGGAGCCCCAGCATTTT.

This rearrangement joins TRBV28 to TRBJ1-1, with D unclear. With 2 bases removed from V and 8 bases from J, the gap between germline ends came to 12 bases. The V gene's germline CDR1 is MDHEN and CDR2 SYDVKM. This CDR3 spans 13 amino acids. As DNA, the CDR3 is TGTGCCAGCAGTTTAGTGACAACTGGAGAAGCTTTCTTT. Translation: CASSLVTTGEAFF.

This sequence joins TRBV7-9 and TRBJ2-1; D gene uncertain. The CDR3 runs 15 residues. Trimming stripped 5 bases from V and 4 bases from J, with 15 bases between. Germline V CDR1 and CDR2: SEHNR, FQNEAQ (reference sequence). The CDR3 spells CASSPTGSQYNEQFF. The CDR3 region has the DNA TGTGCCAGCAGCCCAACCGGGTCGCAATACAATGAGCAGTTCTTC. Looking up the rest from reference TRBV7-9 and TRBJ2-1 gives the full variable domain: DTGVSQNPRHKITKRGQNVTFRCDPISEHNRLYWYRQTLGQGPEFLTYFQNEAQLEKSRLLSDRFSAERPKGSFSTLEIQRTEQGDSAMYLCASSPTGSQYNEQFFGPGTRLTVL.

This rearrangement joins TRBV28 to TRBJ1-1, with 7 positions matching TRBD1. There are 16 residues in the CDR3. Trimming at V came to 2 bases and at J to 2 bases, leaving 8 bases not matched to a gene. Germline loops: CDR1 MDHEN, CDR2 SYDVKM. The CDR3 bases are TGTGCCAGCAGTTTAGGTTACAGGGGTTCTAACACTGAAGCTTTCTTT. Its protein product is CASSLGYRGSNTEAFF.

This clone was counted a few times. This chain's CDR3 is CASSQWGGSTDTQYF. CDR3 nucleotide sequence: TGCGCCAGCAGCCAATGGGGGGGGTCCACAGATACGCAGTATTTT. The V gene is TRBV4-3, the J gene TRBJ2-3, with 7 positions matching TRBD2. The CDR3 is 15 amino acids. J lost 2 bases, V lost 2 bases, and 4 bases had no gene match. Germline CDR1 is LGHNA and CDR2 is YSLEER.

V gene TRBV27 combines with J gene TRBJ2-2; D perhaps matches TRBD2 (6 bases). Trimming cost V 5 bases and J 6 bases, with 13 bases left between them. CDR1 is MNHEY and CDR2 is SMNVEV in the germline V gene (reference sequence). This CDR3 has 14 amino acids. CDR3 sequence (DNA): TGTGCCAGCAGTCGGGAGCTTGAGGCCGGGGAGCTGTTTTTT. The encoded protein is CASSRELEAGELFF.

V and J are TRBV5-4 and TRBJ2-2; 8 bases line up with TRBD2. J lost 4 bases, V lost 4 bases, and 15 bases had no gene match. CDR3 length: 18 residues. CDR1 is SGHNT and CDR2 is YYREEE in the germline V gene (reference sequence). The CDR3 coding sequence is TGTGCCAGCAGCCCATCAAATCCGGGACTAGTGGTCACCGGGGAGCTGTTTTTT. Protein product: CASSPSNPGLVVTGELFF. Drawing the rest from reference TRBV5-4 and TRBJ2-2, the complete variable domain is ETGVTQSPTHLIKTRGQQVTLRCSSQSGHNTVSWYQQALGQGPQFIFQYYREEENGRGNFPPRFSGLQFPNYSSELNVNALELDDSALYLCASSPSNPGLVVTGELFFGEGSRLTVL.

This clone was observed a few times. CDR3 coding DNA: TGTGCCACAACGCCTGGGAGGGGCAATGAAAAACTGTTTTTT. Its translation: CATTPGRGNEKLFF. The chain recombines TRBV5-4 with TRBJ1-4; TRBD1 is a possible D gene (5 bases). The CDR3 runs 14 residues. The V end lost 9 bases, the J end lost 5 bases, and 17 bases lay between the germline ends. Germline-derived CDR1 and CDR2 are SGHNT and YYREEE (reference sequence).

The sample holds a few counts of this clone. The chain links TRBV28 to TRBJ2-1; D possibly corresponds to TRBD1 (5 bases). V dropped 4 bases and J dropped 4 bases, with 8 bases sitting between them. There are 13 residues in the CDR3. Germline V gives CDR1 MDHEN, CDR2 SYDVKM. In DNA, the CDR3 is TGTGCCAGCAGTTGGGGCAATTACAATGAGCAGTTCTTC. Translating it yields CASSWGNYNEQFF.

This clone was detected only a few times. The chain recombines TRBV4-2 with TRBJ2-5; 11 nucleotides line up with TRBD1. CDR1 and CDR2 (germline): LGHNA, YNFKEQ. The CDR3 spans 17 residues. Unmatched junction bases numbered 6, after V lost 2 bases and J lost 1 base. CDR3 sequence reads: CASSQRGTGGFQETQYF. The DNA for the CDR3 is TGTGCCAGCAGCCAAAGAGGGACAGGGGGGTTCCAAGAGACCCAGTACTTC.

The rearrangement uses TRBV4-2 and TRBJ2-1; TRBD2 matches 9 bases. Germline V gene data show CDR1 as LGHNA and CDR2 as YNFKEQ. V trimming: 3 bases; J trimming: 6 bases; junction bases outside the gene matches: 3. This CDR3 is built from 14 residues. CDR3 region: CASSQKGLANEQFF. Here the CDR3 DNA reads TGTGCCAGCAGCCAGAAGGGACTAGCCAATGAGCAGTTCTTC.

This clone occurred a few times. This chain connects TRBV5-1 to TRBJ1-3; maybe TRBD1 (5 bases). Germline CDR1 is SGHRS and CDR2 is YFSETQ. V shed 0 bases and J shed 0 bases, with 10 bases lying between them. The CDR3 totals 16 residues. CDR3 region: CASSLAPGNSGNTIYF. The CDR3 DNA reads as TGCGCCAGCAGCTTGGCACCAGGGAACTCTGGAAACACCATATATTTT.

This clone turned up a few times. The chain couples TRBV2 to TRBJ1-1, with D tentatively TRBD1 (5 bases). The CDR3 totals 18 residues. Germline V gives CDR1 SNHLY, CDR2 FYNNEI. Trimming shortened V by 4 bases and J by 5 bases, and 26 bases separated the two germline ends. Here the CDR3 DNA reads TGTGCCAGCAGTGGGGGCGAGGGAGGGCTTCAGGCGGGAACTGAAGCTTTCTTT. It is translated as CASSGGEGGLQAGTEAFF.

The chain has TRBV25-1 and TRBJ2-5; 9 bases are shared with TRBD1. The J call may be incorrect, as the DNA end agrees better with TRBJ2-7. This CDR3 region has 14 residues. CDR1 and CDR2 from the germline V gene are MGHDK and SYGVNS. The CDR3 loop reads CASSITGGRYEQYF. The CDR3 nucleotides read TGTGCCAGCAGTATAACAGGGGGCCGATACGAGCAGTACTTC.